Below are 31 T cell receptor beta chains sequenced from a single sample in a study of OX40 agonist ivuxolimab in advanced cancers. Measured with immunoSEQ multiplex PCR; TCRdb has only the in-frame clones, and not every one. This table holds about 100,000 clones, more than 85% found once. The material was CD4+ or CD8+ T cells sorted from blood, obtained in a trial of the OX40 agonist ivuxolimab. These receptors were obtained from an adult with an advanced solid tumor such as melanoma, head and neck, liver or kidney cancer.

The chain carries TRBV27 and TRBJ1-5; D remains unclear. This CDR3 is built from 15 residues. With 6 bases removed from V and 2 bases from J, the gap between germline ends came to 14 bases. CDR1 is MNHEY, CDR2 SMNVEV, per germline (reference sequence). The CDR3 protein is CASSRTSPGNQPQHF. CDR3 sequence (DNA): TGTGCCAGCAGCCGGACCTCCCCTGGCAATCAGCCCCAGCATTTT.

This chain connects TRBV7-9 to TRBJ2-1; a weak D match, TRBD1 (5 bases). Trimming left V 1 base short and J 8 bases short, with 12 bases between. The CDR3 is 14 residues long. CDR1 is SEHNR and CDR2 is FQNEAQ in the germline V gene (reference sequence). The CDR3 reads CASSLEIGVHEQFF. CDR3 nucleotides: TGTGCCAGCAGCTTAGAAATAGGGGTCCATGAGCAGTTCTTC.

The rearrangement uses TRBV6-5 and TRBJ1-2; 7 nucleotides match TRBD1. Germline trimming cut 4 bases from V and 4 bases from J; bases unmatched to any gene: 6. This CDR3 is 14 amino acids long. CDR1 and CDR2 (germline): MNHEY, SVGAGI. As DNA, the CDR3 is TGTGCCAGCAGTTTATTAGGGGGCGCCTATGGCTACACCTTC. It specifies CASSLLGGAYGYTF.

The chain joins TRBV16 to TRBJ2-7; 12 bases map to TRBD2. The CDR3 totals 15 residues. Germline V gene data show CDR1 as KGHSY and CDR2 as FQNENV. The V gene end was trimmed by 2 bases and the J gene end by 5 bases; junction bases not matched to a gene: 4. The CDR3 sequence is CASSQRTSGINEQYF. CDR3 nucleotides: TGTGCCAGCAGCCAACGGACTAGCGGGATCAACGAGCAGTACTTC.

The chain uses TRBV5-4 and TRBJ1-1, with D hard to call. The CDR3 contains 13 residues. The germline CDR1 and CDR2 sequences are SGHNT and YYREEE (reference sequence). V gave up 4 bases and J gave up 5 bases, with 12 bases separating them. As DNA, the CDR3 is TGTGCCAGCAGCCCGGGCCTGTGGACTGAAGCTTTCTTT. This codes for CASSPGLWTEAFF.

The CDR3 bases are TGTGCCAGCAGCCCCCCAGGGGTTTACGAGCAGTACTTC. Protein product: CASSPPGVYEQYF. The chain employs TRBV7-2 and TRBJ2-7, with D possibly matching TRBD1 (6 bases). This CDR3 region has 13 residues. The V gene's germline CDR1 is SGHTA and CDR2 FQGNSA. Trimming stripped 5 bases from V and 4 bases from J, with 12 bases between.

The J gene is TRBJ1-5, the V gene TRBV9; TRBD1 agrees at 7 bases. V dropped 0 bases and J dropped 4; count of bases not matched to a gene: 4. Germline lookup yields CDR1 SGDLS and CDR2 YYNGEE. This CDR3 has 15 residues. The CDR3 is CASSVGQGRNQPQHF. CDR3 DNA: TGTGCCAGCAGCGTAGGACAGGGTCGGAATCAGCCCCAGCATTTT.

The rearrangement links TRBV28 to TRBJ2-1, with TRBD2 identical over 10 bases. CDR1 and CDR2 (germline): MDHEN, SYDVKM. This CDR3 spans 17 amino acids. After removal of 7 bases from V and 3 bases from J, the junction contained 12 bases not matched to a gene. CDR3 nucleotides: TGTGCCAGCACAAACAGGGGAGCGGGAGGGGGCTACAATGAGCAGTTCTTC. Amino acids: CASTNRGAGGGYNEQFF.

This clone was recorded once. CDR3 DNA sequence: TGTGCCAGCAGTGAAAGACCGAGCAATCAGCCCCAGCATTTT. Protein product: CASSERPSNQPQHF. The V and J genes are TRBV6-1 and TRBJ1-5; no definite D call. This CDR3 has 14 residues. Germline V gene sequence: CDR1 MNHNS, CDR2 SASEGT. V was trimmed by 2 bases and J by 1 base, leaving 6 bases between them.

The genes are TRBV7-2 and TRBJ2-1, with TRBD1 matching over 8 bases. With 5 bases clipped from V and 7 bases from J, the junction kept 10 bases outside the gene matches. CDR3 length equals 15 residues. CDR1 is SGHTA, CDR2 FQGNSA, per germline. The CDR3 coding sequence is TGTGCCAGCAGCCAACGACAGGGGATTAGAAATGAGCAGTTCTTC. Residues: CASSQRQGIRNEQFF.

This clone was detected only once. V is TRBV4-3 and J is TRBJ1-4; a weak D match, TRBD1 (5 bases). The CDR3 sequence is 15 residues long. The V and J ends lost 4 bases and 5 bases respectively, with 14 bases between them. Looked up from germline, CDR1 is LGHNA and CDR2 is YSLEER. For the CDR3, the DNA is TGCGCCAGCAGCCTCAGGTGGGGCCCAAATGAAAAACTGTTTTTT. Translation: CASSLRWGPNEKLFF.

The V call is TRBV5-1, the J call TRBJ2-1, with 10 bases lining up with TRBD2. The CDR3 spans 15 residues. Unmatched junction bases numbered 6, after V lost 0 bases and J lost 9 bases. Germline CDR1 reads SGHRS; CDR2 reads YFSETQ. The CDR3 DNA reads as TGCGCCAGCAGCTTGGAGGCAGCGGGAGGGGGTGAGCAGTTCTTC. Protein: CASSLEAAGGGEQFF.

The genes are TRBV28 and TRBJ1-3, with a weak D call TRBD1 (5 bases). Per the germline V gene, CDR1 is MDHEN and CDR2 is SYDVKM. The CDR3 length is 14 residues. The V end lost 4 bases, the J end lost 10 bases, and 17 bases lay between the germline ends. The DNA of the CDR3 is TGTGCCAGCAGTTCCGCCAGGGAGGGCCCGACCATATATTTT. This codes for CASSSAREGPTIYF.

This chain joins TRBV29-1 and TRBJ1-2; D may be TRBD1 (6 bases). V was trimmed by 4 bases and J by 5 bases, leaving 23 bases between them. The CDR3 sequence is 16 residues long. The germline CDR1 and CDR2 sequences are SQVTM and ANQGSEA. The CDR3 is CSVGGGPRTENYGYTF. The CDR3 DNA reads as TGCAGCGTTGGGGGGGGACCCAGGACAGAGAATTATGGCTACACCTTC. Based on the CDR3 plus reference TRBV29-1 and TRBJ1-2, the full variable domain is SAVISQKPSRDICQRGTSLTIQCQVDSQVTMMFWYRQQPGQSLTLIATANQGSEATYESGFVIDKFPISRPNLTFSTLTVSNMSPEDSSIYLCSVGGGPRTENYGYTFGSGTRLTVV.

The rearrangement uses TRBV7-2 and TRBJ2-1; 10 bases fit TRBD2. The germline gives CDR1 SGHTA, CDR2 FQGNSA. This CDR3 contains 13 residues. V lost 8 bases, J lost 4 bases, and 2 bases stayed unmatched. This chain's CDR3 is CASRTSGYNEQFF. The CDR3 coding sequence is TGTGCCAGCCGGACTAGCGGATACAATGAGCAGTTCTTC.

The chain employs TRBV12-5 and TRBJ2-1, with TRBD2 identical over 8 bases. With 5 bases clipped from V and 3 bases from J, the junction kept 6 bases outside the gene matches. Germline V gives CDR1 LGHNT, CDR2 FRNRAP. CDR3 size: 15 residues. In DNA, the CDR3 is TGTGCTAGTGGTCTGGGGAGCGGGAGCTACAATGAGCAGTTCTTC. Translated, it gives CASGLGSGSYNEQFF.

V is TRBV27 and J is TRBJ2-2; 9 bases agree with TRBD1. V lost 3 bases, J lost 6 bases, and 5 bases stayed unmatched. CDR1 MNHEY and CDR2 SMNVEV come from the germline V gene (reference sequence). The CDR3 has 15 residues. The DNA of the CDR3 is TGTGCCAGCAGTTTCAAGTGGACAGGGGCCGGGGAGCTGTTTTTT. It codes for CASSFKWTGAGELFF.

The chain carries TRBV7-2 and TRBJ1-4; TRBD1 is a possible D gene (5 bases). Germline V gene lookup returns CDR1 SGHTA and CDR2 FQGNSA. Trimming pared 5 bases from V and 8 bases from J, leaving 18 bases between. The length of the CDR3 is 15 residues. The CDR3 sequence: CASSAGPGPQEKLFF. In nucleotides, the CDR3 is TGTGCCAGCAGCGCGGGGCCAGGGCCGCAGGAAAAACTGTTTTTT.

V usage is TRBV9 and J usage is TRBJ1-2; no clear D. The V end lost 0 bases, the J end lost 3 bases, and 6 bases lay between the germline ends. Germline assignment: CDR1 SGDLS and CDR2 YYNGEE. This CDR3 spans 13 amino acids. CDR3 protein: CASSVEADYGYTF. The DNA of the CDR3 is TGTGCCAGCAGCGTAGAGGCAGACTATGGCTACACCTTC.

The CDR3, as DNA: TGTGCCAGCTCACCAGCCGGGTGGGAGGGAGCTCAGCCCCAGCATTTT. It codes for CASSPAGWEGAQPQHF. The genes are TRBV18 and TRBJ1-5; the D is unclear. Trimming cost V 2 bases and J 6 bases, with 17 bases left between them. Per the germline V gene, CDR1 is KGHSH and CDR2 is LQKENI. This CDR3 has 16 residues.

This sequence joins TRBV7-9 and TRBJ1-5, with a tentative D call TRBD1 (5 bases). Germline V CDR1 and CDR2: SEHNR, FQNEAQ (reference sequence). Trimming left V 1 base short and J 6 bases short, with 16 bases between. The CDR3 runs to 16 residues. CDR3 residues: CASSLGSGFFAQPQHF. In DNA form, the CDR3 reads TGTGCCAGCAGCTTAGGGTCAGGGTTTTTCGCTCAGCCCCAGCATTTT.

The CDR3 DNA reads as TGTGCCAGCAGCTTAGCGATCCTTACGGAGCAGTTCTTC. It specifies CASSLAILTEQFF. The chain recombines TRBV7-3 with TRBJ2-1; D is undetermined. Trimming removed 2 bases from V and 10 bases from J, with 12 bases in between. The CDR3 has 13 amino acids. CDR1 is SGHTA, CDR2 FQGTGA, per germline.

The chain carries TRBV5-6 and TRBJ2-1; maybe TRBD1 (6 bases). The CDR3 has 16 residues. Germline loops: CDR1 SGHDT, CDR2 YYEEEE. The ends were cut back, 4 bases at V and 6 bases at J, with 20 bases in the middle. CDR3 protein: CASSNRFGGQTNEQFF. DNA of the CDR3: TGTGCCAGCAGCAATCGTTTTGGTGGACAGACCAATGAGCAGTTCTTC.

This chain links TRBV18 with TRBJ2-2; D may be TRBD2 (5 bases). V was cut by 3 bases and J by 1 base, with 6 bases left in between. Germline V gene sequence: CDR1 KGHSH, CDR2 LQKENI. This CDR3 is built from 14 residues. The chain's CDR3 is CASSPGRNTGELFF. The CDR3 DNA is TGTGCCAGCTCACCGGGGAGGAACACCGGGGAGCTGTTTTTT.

This clone occurred a few times. The chain employs TRBV6-5 and TRBJ1-4; D gene ambiguous. The germline CDR1 and CDR2 sequences are MNHEY and SVGAGI. Trimming took off 5 bases at V and 3 bases at J, with 7 bases between the two ends. CDR3 size: 13 residues. CDR3 residues: CASSTVANEKLFF. The DNA of the CDR3 is TGTGCCAGCAGTACAGTCGCTAATGAAAAACTGTTTTTT.

The genes are TRBV4-1 and TRBJ2-2; unclear D gene. The CDR3 totals 13 residues. V shed 5 bases and J shed 1 base, with 5 bases lying between them. Germline lookup yields CDR1 MGHRA and CDR2 YSYEKL. CDR3 in amino acids: CASSSLNTGELFF. DNA of the CDR3: TGCGCCAGCAGCTCTTTGAACACCGGGGAGCTGTTTTTT.

The rearrangement links TRBV6-6 to TRBJ1-4; D gene unclear. The CDR3 is 13 amino acids. Germline CDR1 reads MNHNY; CDR2 reads SVGAGI (reference sequence). V was trimmed by 3 bases and J by 3 bases, leaving 5 bases between them. CDR3 DNA: TGTGCCAGCAGTTATCAGGCTAATGAAAAACTGTTTTTT. Amino acid sequence: CASSYQANEKLFF.

The V gene is TRBV7-6, the J gene TRBJ2-3; the D is unclear. Trimming removed 1 base from V and 1 base from J, with 3 bases in between. The CDR3 loop spans 13 amino acids. The germline CDR1 and CDR2 sequences are SGHVS and FNYEAQ. In nucleotides, the CDR3 is TGTGCCAGCAGCTTAGACCGCACAGATACGCAGTATTTT. Translation gives CASSLDRTDTQYF.

The chain has TRBV10-1 and TRBJ1-1; 7 nucleotides match TRBD1. V lost 7 bases and J lost 0; bases outside the gene matches: 8. Germline lookup yields CDR1 WNHNN and CDR2 SYGVQD (reference sequence). This CDR3 comprises 15 residues. CDR3 in amino acids: CASIHRQGLNTEAFF. The CDR3, as DNA: TGCGCCAGCATCCATAGACAGGGTCTGAACACTGAAGCTTTCTTT.

The V and J genes are TRBV28 and TRBJ1-2; D might be TRBD1 (5 bases). The CDR3 loop spans 18 amino acids. With 2 bases removed from V and 2 bases from J, the gap between germline ends came to 21 bases. The germline V gene encodes CDR1 MDHEN and CDR2 SYDVKM. The CDR3 loop reads CASSLIGGPIALNYGYTF. The CDR3 region has the DNA TGTGCCAGCAGTTTAATCGGGGGACCGATCGCGTTAAACTATGGCTACACCTTC.

The rearrangement links TRBV27 to TRBJ2-7; the match to TRBD2 covers 12 bases. Germline loops: CDR1 MNHEY, CDR2 SMNVEV (reference sequence). This CDR3 is 14 amino acids long. Trimming removed 5 bases from V and 4 bases from J; junction bases left unmatched: 3. The CDR3 is CASSNLAGGYEQYF. CDR3 nucleotides: TGTGCCAGCAGTAACCTAGCGGGAGGGTACGAGCAGTACTTC.